The 7 T cell receptor beta chains in this list originate from one sample, sequenced in a study of T cells in Graves' hyperthyroidism and ophthalmopathy. Amplification yielded TCR beta CDR3 regions, with RNA transcripts as the source. With the HTBI primer set, the TCR CDR3 went through a first round of RT-PCR. Using its own MiXCR run on the multiplex PCR reads, TCRdb lists one record per CDR3 protein. The sample has 75,000 to 100,000 distinct CDR3 sequences, 51% seen once. Sequencing was carried out using blood. Receptors were obtained from a woman between 35 and 50 years old with Graves' hyperthyroidism.

V is TRBV7-1 and J is TRBJ2-2; 12 nucleotides match TRBD1. TRBV7-1 is given ORF status, its function remaining uncertain. The CDR3 sequence is 17 residues long. V was pared by 3 bases and J by 2 bases, with 4 bases of the junction left unmatched. CDR3 DNA sequence: TGTGCCAGCAGCTCCGGGACAGGGGGCTTTAACACCGGGGAGCTGTTTTTT. It yields the protein CASSSGTGGFNTGELFF.

This rearrangement joins TRBV5-6 to TRBJ1-2; TRBD1 matches at 7 bases. Germline trimming cut 3 bases from V and 3 bases from J; bases unmatched to any gene: 8. The CDR3 is 15 amino acids. Germline V gene sequence: CDR1 SGHDT, CDR2 YYEEEE. The CDR3 is CASSSTRDSYYGYTF. CDR3 nucleotides: TGTGCCAGCAGCTCCACCCGGGACAGCTACTATGGCTACACCTTC.

There are many counts of this clonotype. The V and J genes are TRBV20-1 and TRBJ2-7; D gene unclear. V was trimmed by 4 bases and J by 4 bases, leaving 11 bases between them. The CDR3 is made up of 12 amino acids. Germline assignment: CDR1 DFQATT and CDR2 SNEGSKA (reference sequence). The CDR3 spells CSAKVGVYEQYF. DNA of the CDR3: TGCAGTGCTAAGGTCGGCGTTTACGAGCAGTACTTC.

V is TRBV19 and J is TRBJ1-2; maybe TRBD1 (6 bases). Germline V gene sequence: CDR1 LNHDA, CDR2 SQIVND (reference sequence). This CDR3 is built from 14 residues. Trimming removed 7 bases at V and 1 base at J, with 13 bases between. The CDR3 coding sequence is TGTGCCAGTACCGGGGGCCACCGTAACTATGGCTACACCTTC. Protein sequence: CASTGGHRNYGYTF.

This chain joins TRBV7-2 and TRBJ2-7; 9 nucleotides agree with TRBD1. J was trimmed by 4 bases and V by 9 bases; bases with no gene match: 13. CDR1 SGHTA and CDR2 FQGNSA come from the germline V gene. This CDR3 region has 15 residues. The CDR3 reads CASRLAGTGLYEQYF. The CDR3 nucleotides are TGTGCCAGTAGACTTGCCGGGACAGGGTTGTACGAGCAGTACTTC.

This chain joins TRBV7-9 and TRBJ1-1; no clear D. From germline, CDR1 is SEHNR and CDR2 FQNEAQ (reference sequence). V gave up 5 bases and J gave up 3 bases, with 10 bases separating them. There are 13 residues in the CDR3. The CDR3 DNA follows: TGTGCCAGCAGCCTTAGGAGGGACACTGAAGCTTTCTTT. The encoded protein is CASSLRRDTEAFF.

The chain carries TRBV6-1 and TRBJ1-2; 10 nucleotides agree with TRBD1. V was clipped by 5 bases and J by 5 bases; unmatched bases: 8. CDR1 is MNHNS and CDR2 is SASEGT in the germline V gene. The CDR3 covers 15 residues. CDR3 coding DNA: TGTGCCAGCAGTACGCTGGGGGGACAGGGGTATGGCTACACCTTC. It codes for CASSTLGGQGYGYTF.